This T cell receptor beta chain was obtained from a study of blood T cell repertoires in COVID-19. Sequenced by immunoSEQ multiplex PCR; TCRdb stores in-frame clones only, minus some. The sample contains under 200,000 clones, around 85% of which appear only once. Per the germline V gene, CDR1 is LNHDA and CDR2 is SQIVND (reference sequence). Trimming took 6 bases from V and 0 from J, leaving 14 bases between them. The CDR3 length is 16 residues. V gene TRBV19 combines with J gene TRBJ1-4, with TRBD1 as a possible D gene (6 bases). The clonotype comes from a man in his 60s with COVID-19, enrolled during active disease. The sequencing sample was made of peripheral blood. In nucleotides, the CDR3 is TGTGCCAGTAGCCCGACAGGTTATACAACTAATGAAAAACTGTTTTTT. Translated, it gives CASSPTGYTTNEKLFF.